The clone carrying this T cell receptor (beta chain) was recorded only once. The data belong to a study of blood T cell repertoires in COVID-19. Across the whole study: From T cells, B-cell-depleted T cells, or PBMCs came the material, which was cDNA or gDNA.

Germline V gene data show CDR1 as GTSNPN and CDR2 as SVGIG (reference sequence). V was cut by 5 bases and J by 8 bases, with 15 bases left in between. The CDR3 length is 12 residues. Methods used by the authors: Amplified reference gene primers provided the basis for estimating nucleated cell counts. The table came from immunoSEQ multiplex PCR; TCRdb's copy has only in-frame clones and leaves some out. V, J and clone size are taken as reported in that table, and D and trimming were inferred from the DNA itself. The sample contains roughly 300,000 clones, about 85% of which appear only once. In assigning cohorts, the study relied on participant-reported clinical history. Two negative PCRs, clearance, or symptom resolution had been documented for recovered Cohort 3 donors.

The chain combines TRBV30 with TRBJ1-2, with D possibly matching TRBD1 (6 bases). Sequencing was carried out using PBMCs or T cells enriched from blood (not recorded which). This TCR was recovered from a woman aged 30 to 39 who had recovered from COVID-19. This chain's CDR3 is CAWEQGIEGYTF. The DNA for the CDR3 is TGTGCCTGGGAACAGGGCATCGAGGGCTACACCTTC.